This is a list of T cell receptor beta chains from one sample in a study of regulatory T cells in long-lasting Graves disease. TCRdb reanalysed the multiplex PCR reads using MiXCR and keeps one entry per CDR3 protein. The data show roughly 420,000 distinct CDR3 sequences, around a sixth seen once. The specimen was peripheral blood mononuclear cells (PBMCs), collected at new diagnosis, from a patient treated with antithyroid drugs. All receptors derive from a female donor with Graves disease. Both conserved end residues are part of each CDR3. A D gene is named only where the DNA matches it firmly. Clone size appears in some rows only: once, few, many, or a class for an expanded clone.

j_call v_call d_call clone_size cdr3_nt cdr3_aa
TRBJ2-3 TRBV12-3/TRBV12-4 TRBD1 many TGTGCCAGCAGTTCGACAGGGGGTTATACAGATACGCAGTATTTT CASSSTGGYTDTQYF
TRBJ2-2 TRBV28 . many TGTGCCGTAATTAGGCCAAACACCGGGGAGCTGTTTTTT CAVIRPNTGELFF
TRBJ2-7 TRBV4-1 . many TGCGCCAGCAGCCGTTCCGCCTCGGCCTCCTACGAGCAGTACTTC CASSRSASASYEQYF
TRBJ1-6 TRBV10-2 . few TGCGCCAGCAGTGAGTTCGGGCAGCGGAGCTCCTATAATTCACCCCTCCACTTT CASSEFGQRSSYNSPLHF
TRBJ2-6 TRBV6-1 . many TGTGCCAGCAGTCGAAACTCTGGGGCCAACGTCCTGACTTTC CASSRNSGANVLTF
TRBJ2-7 TRBV12-3/TRBV12-4 . many TGTGCCAGCAGCCCGACCTGGGACGAGCAGTACTTC CASSPTWDEQYF
TRBJ2-5 TRBV19 . . TGTGCCAGTAGTAAGGGGGGAGGACAAGAGACCCAGTACTTC CASSKGGGQETQYF
TRBJ2-6 TRBV12-5 . . TGTGCTAGTGGTTTGATGCTGAGCTCTGGGGCCAACGTCCTGACTTTC CASGLMLSSGANVLTF
TRBJ2-7 TRBV12-3/TRBV12-4 TRBD2 few TGTGCCAGCAGTCCTGGGACTAGCGGGAGGGCCAACTTCTACGGGCAGTACTTC CASSPGTSGRANFYGQYF
TRBJ1-4 TRBV3-1 . . TGTGCCAGCAGCCAAGATGTCTCGGGCGAGGAAAAACTGTTTTTT CASSQDVSGEEKLFF
TRBJ2-2 TRBV20-1 TRBD2 many TGCAGTGCTAGGGCAGGACTAGTGCTTGGCGGGGAGCTGTTTTTT CSARAGLVLGGELFF
TRBJ2-1 TRBV28 . many TGTGCCAGCAGTTTAATGTTGTATGTTGGAAATGAGCAGTTCTTC CASSLMLYVGNEQFF
TRBJ2-3 TRBV18 . many TGTGCCAGCTCACCACCAGGAGATACGCAGTATTTT CASSPPGDTQYF
TRBJ2-2 TRBV28 . . TGTGCCAGCAGTTTATTCTCACAGCCCCACACCGGGGAGCTGTTTTTT CASSLFSQPHTGELFF
TRBJ2-7 TRBV28 TRBD2 many TGTGCCAGCAGTTTAGGCCTCCCGGGACTAGCGGACTCCTACGAGCAGTACTTC CASSLGLPGLADSYEQYF
TRBJ1-1 TRBV7-6 . many TGTGCCAGCAGCGAGATGACAGGAGCCCTCATGAACACTGAAGCTTTCTTT CASSEMTGALMNTEAFF
TRBJ2-1 TRBV6-2/TRBV6-3 TRBD2 few TGTGCCAGCAGTTACTCGCCGACTAGCGGGGTCTCCTACAATGAGCAGTTCTTC CASSYSPTSGVSYNEQFF
TRBJ2-2 TRBV2 . many TGTGCCAGCAGTGAAGTAGTGGCCGGCAGGGGCCTACACCCAAACACCGGGGAGCTGTTTTTT CASSEVVAGRGLHPNTGELFF
TRBJ2-5 TRBV2 . many TGTGCCAGCAGTGAAAGCCGGGCTAGTATGGAGACCCAGTACTTC CASSESRASMETQYF
TRBJ2-5 TRBV24-1 TRBD1 . TGTGCCACCAGTGACGCCCGGGACAGGGGGCGAGAGACCCAGTACTTC CATSDARDRGRETQYF
TRBJ2-2 TRBV4-1 TRBD1 . TGCGCCAGCAGCCAAGACGTTTCAAGGGGGCGAAGCACCGGGGAACTGTTTTTT CASSQDVSRGRSTGELFF
TRBJ2-5 TRBV2 . . TGTGCCAGCATAGGGGACTCCCCACGGGAGACCCAGTACTTC CASIGDSPRETQYF
TRBJ2-7 TRBV7-9 . few TGTGCCAGCACTGGTCTCGACTACGAGCAGTACTTC CASTGLDYEQYF
TRBJ2-6 TRBV10-3 . few TGTGCCATCAGTGAGCTCGGTAGCTCTGGGGCCAACGTCCTGACTTTC CAISELGSSGANVLTF
TRBJ2-3 TRBV27 . many TGTGCCAGCAGTTTAGTTAACGGAGCCTTATCTACGCAGTATTTT CASSLVNGALSTQYF
TRBJ1-4 TRBV12-3/TRBV12-4 TRBD1 many TGTGCCAGCAGGTCGACAGGGGGGGGAGAAAAACTGTTTTTT CASRSTGGGEKLFF
TRBJ1-1 TRBV5-1 . many TGCGCCAGCAGCTTGACAACAGGGACCAACACTGAAGCTTTCTTT CASSLTTGTNTEAFF
TRBJ1-2 TRBV7-2 . many TGTGCCAGCAGTCCCGGGACTTTAACCACCCGAGGCTACACCTTC CASSPGTLTTRGYTF
TRBJ1-3 TRBV19 TRBD1 . TGTGCCAGTGCCAGGGGGCTACCTGGAAACACCATATATTTT CASARGLPGNTIYF
TRBJ1-1 TRBV4-1 . many TGCGCCAGCAGTACAAAAGTGAACACTGAAGCTTTCTTT CASSTKVNTEAFF
TRBJ1-4 TRBV20-1 TRBD1 few TGCAGTGCTCCCCGACAGGGTACAGAAAAACTGTTTTTT CSAPRQGTEKLFF
TRBJ1-5 TRBV5-1 TRBD1 many TGCGCCAGCAGCTTGTGGTCAGGGGGGGATCAGCCCCAGCATTTT CASSLWSGGDQPQHF
TRBJ1-1 TRBV7-9 . . TGTGCCAGCAGCCTGGCCGACAGGTTGGACACTGAAGCTTTCTTT CASSLADRLDTEAFF
TRBJ2-2 TRBV12-3/TRBV12-4 . . TGTGCCAGCAGTTGGTCCCATACCGGGGAGCTGTTTTTT CASSWSHTGELFF
TRBJ2-7 TRBV6-1 . . TGTGCCAGCACACTCAGAGGGTATTACGAGCAGTACTTC CASTLRGYYEQYF
TRBJ1-1 TRBV27 . . TGTGCCAGCAGTCGTGGCTCGGGGGTCACTGAAGCTTTCTTT CASSRGSGVTEAFF
TRBJ2-7 TRBV20-1 TRBD1 many TGCAGTGCTACAAGGACAGGGGGCATCTCCGAGCAGTACTTC CSATRTGGISEQYF
TRBJ2-3 TRBV6-2/TRBV6-3 TRBD2 . TGTGCCAGCAGTTATGCCGGACTAGCGGCCCTCGTGACAGATACGCAGTATTTT CASSYAGLAALVTDTQYF
TRBJ2-2 TRBV27 . many TGTGCCAGCAGTGGGGCAGGAGGTAACACCGGGGAGCTGTTTTTT CASSGAGGNTGELFF
TRBJ2-7 TRBV28 TRBD1 many TGTGCCAGCAGCCCTCGACAGGGGCTTACCCTGTCCTACGAGCAGTACTTC CASSPRQGLTLSYEQYF
TRBJ1-1 TRBV4-1 . many TGCGCCAGCAGCCGAGGGAACGCAGGGGAAACTGAAGCTTTCTTT CASSRGNAGETEAFF
TRBJ1-4 TRBV6-6 TRBD1 . TGTGCCAGCAGTTACTCGATACAGGGGTTAAATGAAAAACTGTTTTTT CASSYSIQGLNEKLFF
TRBJ2-1 TRBV4-1 TRBD2 . TGCGCCAGCAGCCGGACTAGCGGGGACACCTACAATGAGCAGTTCTTC CASSRTSGDTYNEQFF
TRBJ2-3 TRBV4-3 . . TGCGCCAGCAGCCAAGAATCCCCTGCGGACGATAGCACAGATACGCAGTATTTT CASSQESPADDSTDTQYF
TRBJ2-1 TRBV9 . many TGTGCCAGCAGCTCACCGGCGAGTAATGAGCAGTTCTTC CASSSPASNEQFF